What follows are 21 T cell receptor beta chains derived from one specimen sequenced in a study of T cells expressing NK-cell markers (dated by TCRdb to 2018 to 2020). Library creation used 5' RACE. The run used an Illumina HiSeq 2000. The reads were reprocessed in TCRdb, with one entry per CDR3 protein sequence and no accompanying DNA. The sample's records list roughly 390,000 distinct CDR3 sequences. The top ten clones comprise roughly 5.2% of the sample. Sequencing used blood T cells: a sorted CD56 or NKG2C T cell subset, CD4+ or CD8+ T cells, or bulk PBMC T cells (not recorded which). Every receptor here comes from a man aged 18 to 69 in good health.

The chain carries TRBV20-1 and TRBJ2-7. From germline, CDR1 is DFQATT and CDR2 SNEGSKA (reference sequence). This CDR3 contains 12 residues. The CDR3 loop reads CSVTGGSYEQYF.

The chain recombines TRBV13 with TRBJ1-3; checking the TCRdb D call of TRBD1 is not possible without DNA. The CDR3 consists of 17 residues. Per the germline V gene, CDR1 is PRHDT and CDR2 is FYEKMQ (reference sequence). Here the CDR3 reads CASSIRTWTGSGNTIYF.

The V gene is TRBV6-1, the J gene TRBJ2-7; TCRdb's D call, TRBD2, is unchecked because there is no DNA. Germline V gene data show CDR1 as MNHNS and CDR2 as SASEGT. The CDR3 is 16 residues long. This CDR3 is CASTQAWDGSSYEQYF.

The J gene is TRBJ2-1, the V gene TRBV24-1. Germline loops: CDR1 KGHDR, CDR2 SFDVKD. This CDR3 is 11 amino acids long. The CDR3 sequence is CATRLYNEQFF.

V gene TRBV27 combines with J gene TRBJ1-4. This CDR3 comprises 15 residues. Germline V CDR1 and CDR2: MNHEY, SMNVEV (reference sequence). CDR3 residues: CASSPAGRGKEKLFF.

The chain couples TRBV19 to TRBJ2-1; lacking DNA, the TRBD2 call made by TCRdb goes unchecked. This CDR3 comprises 15 residues. CDR1 and CDR2 from the germline V gene are LNHDA and SQIVND (reference sequence). CDR3 protein: CASSISGLASPHQFF. The variable domain in full, with the rest retrieved from reference TRBV19 and TRBJ2-1, is DGGITQSPKYLFRKEGQNVTLSCEQNLNHDAMYWYRQDPGQGLRLIYYSQIVNDFQKGDIAEGYSVSREKKESFPLTVTSAQKNPTAFYLCASSISGLASPHQFFGPGTRLTVL.

The J gene is TRBJ2-1, the V gene TRBV4-1; TCRdb's D gene call, TRBD2, goes unchecked for lack of DNA. This CDR3 has 16 residues. Germline CDR1 MGHRA, CDR2 YSYEKL. CDR3 residues: CASSHTLAGGLNEQFF.

The chain combines TRBV18 with TRBJ1-1; TCRdb's D gene call, TRBD1, goes unchecked for lack of DNA. Germline V gives CDR1 KGHSH, CDR2 LQKENI. This CDR3 has 17 amino acids. CDR3 sequence reads: CASSPSARAGLNTEAFF.

The CDR3 here is CASSPTLDTQYF. The V call is TRBV27, the J call TRBJ2-3. CDR3 length: 12 amino acids. The germline V gene encodes CDR1 MNHEY and CDR2 SMNVEV (reference sequence).

The V gene is TRBV2, the J gene TRBJ2-3. There are 12 residues in the CDR3. Per the germline V gene, CDR1 is SNHLY and CDR2 is FYNNEI. The CDR3 sequence: CASQRYTDTQYF. Looking up the rest from reference TRBV2 and TRBJ2-3 gives the full variable domain: EPEVTQTPSHQVTQMGQEVILRCVPISNHLYFYWYRQILGQKVEFLVSFYNNEISEKSEIFDDQFSVERPDGSNFTLKIRSTKLEDSAMYFCASQRYTDTQYFGPGTRLTVL.

This sequence joins TRBV5-1 and TRBJ2-1; TCRdb designates TRBD2, a call that cannot be tested without DNA. CDR3 size: 15 residues. Germline V gene lookup returns CDR1 SGHRS and CDR2 YFSETQ. This CDR3 is CASSLEGLAGNEQFF.

The CDR3 region is CASSPSPHTGELFF. This chain joins TRBV6-2 or TRBV6-3 and TRBJ2-2. There are 14 residues in the CDR3. Germline assignment: CDR1 MNHEY and CDR2 SVGEGT.

This chain uses TRBV7-9 with TRBJ2-5; with no DNA, the TCRdb D assignment of TRBD2 cannot be verified. In germline, CDR1 is SEHNR, CDR2 FQNEAQ (reference sequence). The CDR3 has 16 amino acids. CDR3 region: CASSSSGTRNRETQYF.

The chain is built from TRBV19 and TRBJ1-1; the TRBD1 assignment by TCRdb is unverifiable without DNA. Germline lookup yields CDR1 LNHDA and CDR2 SQIVND (reference sequence). This CDR3 region has 17 residues. The CDR3 spells CATKKGGAYPMNTEAFF.

The chain employs TRBV12-3 or TRBV12-4 and TRBJ2-1; TCRdb outputs TRBD2, but without DNA this stays unchecked. The CDR3 sequence is 15 residues long. CDR3 amino acids: CASSPTSGVGNEQFF.

This chain joins TRBV1 and TRBJ1-5. TRBV1 is assigned pseudogene status. The CDR3 has 14 residues. CDR3: CTSSLKSAGQPQHF.

This chain joins TRBV12-3 or TRBV12-4 and TRBJ2-1; TCRdb's assignment of TRBD2 cannot be checked, as there is no DNA. The CDR3 contains 15 residues. CDR3 region: CASRTSGSLYNEQFF.

The chain uses TRBV6-1 and TRBJ2-1; the TCRdb call, TRBD2, lacks DNA for checking. This CDR3 region has 17 residues. Per germline, CDR1 MNHNS and CDR2 SASEGT. The CDR3 region is CASTERLAGPSYNEQFF.

V and J are TRBV28 and TRBJ2-1. CDR1 is MDHEN and CDR2 is SYDVKM in the germline V gene. CDR3 size: 12 residues. The CDR3 loop is CASRSQPNEQFF.

The chain links TRBV5-6 to TRBJ2-1; TCRdb reports TRBD2, a call that lacks DNA to check it against. This CDR3 spans 19 amino acids. The V gene's germline CDR1 is SGHDT and CDR2 YYEEEE. CDR3 amino acids: CASSLGWRGARTSYNEQFF.

The rearrangement uses TRBV19 and TRBJ1-4. Germline V gene lookup returns CDR1 LNHDA and CDR2 SQIVND (reference sequence). The CDR3 extends over 15 amino acids. This chain's CDR3 is CASSGVAATNEKLFF.